What follows is one TCR beta chain and its context. Its antigen is undetermined. Sequenced by immunoSEQ multiplex PCR; TCRdb stores in-frame clones only, minus some. The sample carries roughly 1,500,000 clones, 98% recorded once. V was clipped by 4 bases and J by 10 bases, with 9 bases between them. CDR1 SGHNT and CDR2 YYREEE come from the germline V gene (reference sequence). The CDR3 has 11 residues. Among the donors, all were Caucasian adults who lived in Nashville, Tennessee. This entry is derived from a study of shared clonotypes between healthy human individuals. The study's findings and limits: Naive subsets usually exceeded memory subsets in estimated richness. The generation probabilities recorded for non-shared clonotypes fell below those of clonotypes shared by all four donors.

The clonotype originates from a man between 25 and 39 years old in good health. V and J are TRBV5-4 and TRBJ2-1, with D maybe TRBD2 (6 bases). Sequenced sample: naive CD4+ T cells sorted from blood. Subset of the sample: CD45RA+ positively selected. CDR3 bases: TGTGCCAGCAGCCTTGGACTAGAGCAGTTCTTC. This codes for CASSLGLEQFF.